One sample yielded the 18 T cell receptor beta chains listed below, sequenced in a study of beta chain features in type 1 diabetes. The investigators reverse transcribed all of the isolated RNA, so they sequenced expressed TCRB transcripts. Measured with immunoSEQ multiplex PCR; TCRdb has only the in-frame clones, and not every one. The sample consists of 150,000 to 200,000 clones, about 9.1% of them appearing once. Sequencing was done on a sample of central memory CD4+ T cells from blood. The receptors derive from a woman aged 18 to 35 in good health.

V and J are TRBV18 and TRBJ1-5; maybe TRBD1 (6 bases). The CDR3 loop spans 16 amino acids. V lost 2 bases, J lost 5 bases, and 16 bases lay in between. The V gene's germline CDR1 is KGHSH and CDR2 LQKENI. CDR3 amino acids: CASSPDRDTTHQPQHF. The CDR3 region has the DNA TGTGCCAGCTCACCAGACCGGGACACAACCCATCAGCCCCAGCATTTT.

The chain combines TRBV9 with TRBJ2-7, with D maybe TRBD1 (6 bases). CDR3 length equals 14 residues. Germline CDR1 and CDR2: SGDLS and YYNGEE. Trimming stripped 1 base from V and 6 bases from J, with 14 bases between. The CDR3 DNA sequence: TGTGCCAGCAGCGTAACCTCCAGGGGACGCGAGCAGTACTTC. Translation gives CASSVTSRGREQYF.

In this sample, this clone turned up a few times. This chain uses TRBV5-4 with TRBJ2-5; 8 bases fit TRBD2. V dropped 4 bases and J dropped 3; count of bases not matched to a gene: 8. This CDR3 spans 15 amino acids. Germline lookup yields CDR1 SGHNT and CDR2 YYREEE (reference sequence). In DNA, the CDR3 is TGTGCCAGCAGCCCAAGCGGGGGCCGCAAAGAGACCCAGTACTTC. Translated: CASSPSGGRKETQYF.

The table lists this clone with a few counts. The chain employs TRBV6-6 and TRBJ1-5, with 7 bases fitting TRBD1. This CDR3 contains 14 residues. Germline V gene sequence: CDR1 MNHNY, CDR2 SVGAGI (reference sequence). The junction had 2 bases not matched to a gene; V was cut back by 4 bases and J by 2 bases. This CDR3 reads CASSSTGRNQPQHF. The CDR3 DNA follows: TGTGCCAGCAGTTCGACAGGGCGCAATCAGCCCCAGCATTTT.

This clone was counted only a few times. J is TRBJ2-5 and V is TRBV7-9; D gene ambiguous. V was clipped by 5 bases and J by 1 base, with 5 bases between them. Germline V CDR1 and CDR2: SEHNR, FQNEAQ (reference sequence). The CDR3 is 12 amino acids. The CDR3 DNA follows: TGTGCCAGCAGCCCTATCCAAGAGACCCAGTACTTC. As protein: CASSPIQETQYF.

The rearrangement uses TRBV4-2 and TRBJ2-3; 11 positions agree with TRBD2. The CDR3 sequence is 17 residues long. V shed 4 bases and J 1 base; nucleotides not matched to a gene: 7. Germline CDR1 reads LGHNA; CDR2 reads YNFKEQ. The CDR3 bases are TGTGCCAGCAGCCGGACCTTAGCGGGAGGGGGCACAGATACGCAGTATTTT. This encodes CASSRTLAGGGTDTQYF.

This clone was observed a handful of times. The chain uses TRBV10-2 and TRBJ2-5; D is perhaps TRBD2 (5 bases). The germline V gene has CDR1 WSHSY and CDR2 SAAADI. The length of the CDR3 is 13 residues. The V end was cut by 8 bases, the J end by 1 base, with 11 bases between. For the CDR3, the DNA is TGCGCCAGCGGGAGACACCTCCAAGAGACCCAGTACTTC. Its translation: CASGRHLQETQYF.

In this sample, this clone turned up a few times. V gene TRBV5-4 combines with J gene TRBJ2-1; 7 bases line up with TRBD2. J gave up 8 bases and V 0 bases, and 5 bases lay outside the gene matches. Germline V gene lookup returns CDR1 SGHNT and CDR2 YYREEE (reference sequence). The CDR3 is 14 residues long. CDR3 nucleotides: TGTGCCAGCAGCTTGGCCTCTAGCGGCGATGAGCAGTTCTTC. Its protein is CASSLASSGDEQFF. The complete variable domain, with remaining parts taken from reference TRBV5-4 and TRBJ2-1, reads ETGVTQSPTHLIKTRGQQVTLRCSSQSGHNTVSWYQQALGQGPQFIFQYYREEENGRGNFPPRFSGLQFPNYSSELNVNALELDDSALYLCASSLASSGDEQFFGPGTRLTVL.

This chain links TRBV15 with TRBJ1-4; 9 nucleotides agree with TRBD1. V trimming: 1 base; J trimming: 8 bases; junction bases outside the gene matches: 2. This CDR3 is built from 14 residues. Germline V gene sequence: CDR1 LNHNV, CDR2 YYDKDF (reference sequence). The CDR3 spells CATSRGQGEEKLFF. The DNA for the CDR3 is TGTGCCACCAGCAGAGGACAGGGGGAGGAAAAACTGTTTTTT.

This clone occurred a few times. The genes are TRBV19 and TRBJ2-7; 11 nucleotides align to TRBD2. The length of the CDR3 is 15 residues. From germline, CDR1 is LNHDA and CDR2 SQIVND (reference sequence). V lost 1 base to trimming and J lost 4 bases; unmatched junction nucleotides: 3. The DNA of the CDR3 is TGTGCCAGTAGTATAGTAACTAGCGGGAGATACGAGCAGTACTTC. Its translation: CASSIVTSGRYEQYF.

This clone was seen a few times. The chain joins TRBV2 to TRBJ2-5, with D uncertain. The ends were cut back, 3 bases at V and 5 bases at J, with 7 bases in the middle. Germline CDR1 SNHLY, CDR2 FYNNEI. This CDR3 contains 12 residues. The CDR3, as DNA: TGTGCCAGCAGTGATACTGTGGAGACCCAGTACTTC. This translates into CASSDTVETQYF.

This CDR3 is CASSLYEWGYTF. CDR3 coding DNA: TGTGCCAGCAGCTTATACGAGTGGGGCTACACCTTC. The rearrangement uses TRBV11-2 and TRBJ1-2; D is unresolved. Germline V gene data show CDR1 as SGHAT and CDR2 as FQNNGV. The CDR3 length is 12 residues. V was shortened by 2 bases and J by 8 bases, with 9 bases between the two germline ends.

This clone was observed a few times. The rearrangement joins TRBV4-1 to TRBJ1-2, with a tentative D call TRBD1 (5 bases). Germline CDR1 MGHRA, CDR2 YSYEKL. The CDR3 has 14 residues. V shed 4 bases and J shed 2 bases, with 11 bases lying between them. The CDR3 DNA is TGCGCCAGCAGCCGAATCGGGGGGAACTATGGCTACACCTTC. Protein product: CASSRIGGNYGYTF.

This clone was found a few times. This rearrangement joins TRBV4-3 to TRBJ1-2, with TRBD1 identical over 8 bases. CDR3 length: 14 residues. CDR1 LGHNA and CDR2 YSLEER come from the germline V gene. The J segment lost 4 bases and the V segment lost 3 bases, leaving 4 bases of the junction unmatched. The CDR3 sequence is CASSQDRVSYGYTF. CDR3 DNA: TGCGCCAGCAGCCAGGACAGGGTCAGCTATGGCTACACCTTC.

The chain recombines TRBV2 with TRBJ1-5; D is perhaps TRBD1 (6 bases). V lost 7 bases to trimming and J lost 0 bases, with 13 bases between them. Germline V gene lookup returns CDR1 SNHLY and CDR2 FYNNEI. This CDR3 region has 15 residues. The DNA of the CDR3 is TGTGCCAGCACTGGGGGGGCGAGTAGCAATCAGCCCCAGCATTTT. It is translated as CASTGGASSNQPQHF.

This rearrangement joins TRBV6-5 to TRBJ1-1; no reliable D call. Trimming removed 4 bases from V and 2 bases from J, with 11 bases in between. CDR3 length: 14 residues. Germline V gives CDR1 MNHEY, CDR2 SVGAGI. The CDR3 protein is CASSSSSSNTEAFF. The CDR3 nucleotides read TGTGCCAGCAGTTCGTCTTCGTCTAACACTGAAGCTTTCTTT.

In its sample, this clone was seen a few times. The chain uses TRBV7-2 and TRBJ1-2; weak D call: TRBD1 (5 bases). CDR3 length: 13 residues. The ends were cut back, 4 bases at V and 8 bases at J, with 14 bases in the middle. From germline, CDR1 is SGHTA and CDR2 FQGNSA. The CDR3 nucleotides are TGTGCCAGCAGCTATAGGGACTCGAGGGGCTACACCTTC. As protein: CASSYRDSRGYTF.

This clone was observed a few times. V is TRBV29-1 and J is TRBJ2-3; 7 bases line up with TRBD2. Per the germline V gene, CDR1 is SQVTM and CDR2 is ANQGSEA. With V trimmed by 3 bases and J by 4 bases, 10 bases remained unmatched. The CDR3 is 15 amino acids. CDR3 loop: CSVEVAGVQADTQYF. The CDR3 region has the DNA TGCAGCGTTGAGGTGGCGGGAGTTCAAGCAGATACGCAGTATTTT.